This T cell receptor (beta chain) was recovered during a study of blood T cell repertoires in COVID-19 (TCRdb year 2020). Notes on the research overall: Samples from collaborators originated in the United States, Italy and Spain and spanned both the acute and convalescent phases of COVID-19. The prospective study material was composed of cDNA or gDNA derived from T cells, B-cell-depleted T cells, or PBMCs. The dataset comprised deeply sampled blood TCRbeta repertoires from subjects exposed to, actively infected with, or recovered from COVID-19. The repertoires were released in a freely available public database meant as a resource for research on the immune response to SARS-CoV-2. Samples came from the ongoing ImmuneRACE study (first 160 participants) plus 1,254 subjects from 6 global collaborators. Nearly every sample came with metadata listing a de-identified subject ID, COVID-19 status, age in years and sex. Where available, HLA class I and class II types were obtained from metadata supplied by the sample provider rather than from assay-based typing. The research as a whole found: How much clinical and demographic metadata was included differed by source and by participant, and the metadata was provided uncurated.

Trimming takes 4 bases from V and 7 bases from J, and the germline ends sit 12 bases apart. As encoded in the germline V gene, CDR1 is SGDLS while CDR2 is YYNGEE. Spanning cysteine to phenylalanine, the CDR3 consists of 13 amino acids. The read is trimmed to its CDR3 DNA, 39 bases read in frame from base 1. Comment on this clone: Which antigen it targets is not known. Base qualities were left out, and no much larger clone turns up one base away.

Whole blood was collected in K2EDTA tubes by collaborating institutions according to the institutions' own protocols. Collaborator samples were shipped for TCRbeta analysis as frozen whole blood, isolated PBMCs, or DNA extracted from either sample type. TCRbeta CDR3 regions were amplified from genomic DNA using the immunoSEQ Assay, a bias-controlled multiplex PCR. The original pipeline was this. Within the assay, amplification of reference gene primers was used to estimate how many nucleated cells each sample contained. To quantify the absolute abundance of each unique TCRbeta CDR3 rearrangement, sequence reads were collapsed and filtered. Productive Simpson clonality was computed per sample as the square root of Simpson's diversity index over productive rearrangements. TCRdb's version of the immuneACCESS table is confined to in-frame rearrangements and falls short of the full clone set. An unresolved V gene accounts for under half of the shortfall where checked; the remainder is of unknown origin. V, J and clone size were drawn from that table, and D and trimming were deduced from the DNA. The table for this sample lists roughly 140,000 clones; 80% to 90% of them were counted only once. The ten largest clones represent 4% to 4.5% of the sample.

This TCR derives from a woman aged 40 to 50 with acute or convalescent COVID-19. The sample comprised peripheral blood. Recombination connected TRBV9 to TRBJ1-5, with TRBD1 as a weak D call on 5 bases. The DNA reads TGTGCCAGCAGCACCCGAGACAGCCAGCCCCAGCATTTT. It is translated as CASSTRDSQPQHF.